The entry below describes one T cell receptor (beta chain). Antigen: not known. Sampling of blood occurred at baseline, cycle 4 day 1, and cycle 7 day 1. The entry originates in a study of OX40 agonist ivuxolimab in advanced cancers. Method: immunoSEQ multiplex PCR; TCRdb's copy keeps in-frame clones and lacks some. The sample shows approximately 15,000 clones, around nine tenths of them seen only once. Findings and caveats of the study: Low clonal expansion, among the lowest seen, marked partial responders at 0.1-3.0 mg/kg. The specificity for antigen of the expanded peripheral T cells was not determined. At 0.1 to 3.0 mg/kg and by week 6, clonal expansion occurred in CD4+ and CD8+ blood T cells.

This TCR was recovered from an adult with an advanced solid tumor such as melanoma, head and neck, liver or kidney cancer. The specimen was CD4+ or CD8+ T cells sorted from blood, collected in a trial of the OX40 agonist ivuxolimab.

For the CDR3, the DNA is TGTGCCAGTAGTGTACCGGGACAGGGCACCGGGGAGCTGTTTTTT. As protein: CASSVPGQGTGELFF. This sequence joins TRBV19 and TRBJ2-2; 9 bases align to TRBD1. The V and J ends lost 5 bases and 4 bases, in that order; junction bases with no gene match: 5. The CDR3 has 15 residues. CDR1 and CDR2 (germline): LNHDA, SQIVND (reference sequence).